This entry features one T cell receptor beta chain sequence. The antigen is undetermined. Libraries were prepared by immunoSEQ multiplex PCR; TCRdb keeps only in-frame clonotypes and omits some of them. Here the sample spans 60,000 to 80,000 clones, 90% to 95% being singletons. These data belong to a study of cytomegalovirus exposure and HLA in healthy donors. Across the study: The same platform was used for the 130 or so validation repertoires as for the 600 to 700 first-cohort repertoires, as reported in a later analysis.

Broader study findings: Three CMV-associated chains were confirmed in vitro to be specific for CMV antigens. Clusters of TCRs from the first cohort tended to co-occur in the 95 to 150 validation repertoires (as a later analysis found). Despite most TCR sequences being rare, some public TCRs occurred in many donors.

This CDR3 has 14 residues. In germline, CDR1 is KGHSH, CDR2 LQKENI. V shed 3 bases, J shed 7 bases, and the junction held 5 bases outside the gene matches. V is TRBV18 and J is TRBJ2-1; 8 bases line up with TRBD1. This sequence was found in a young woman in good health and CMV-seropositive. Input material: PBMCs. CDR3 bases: TGTGCCAGCTCACCCGCGACAGGGGTGAATGAGCAGTTCTTC. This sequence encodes CASSPATGVNEQFF.